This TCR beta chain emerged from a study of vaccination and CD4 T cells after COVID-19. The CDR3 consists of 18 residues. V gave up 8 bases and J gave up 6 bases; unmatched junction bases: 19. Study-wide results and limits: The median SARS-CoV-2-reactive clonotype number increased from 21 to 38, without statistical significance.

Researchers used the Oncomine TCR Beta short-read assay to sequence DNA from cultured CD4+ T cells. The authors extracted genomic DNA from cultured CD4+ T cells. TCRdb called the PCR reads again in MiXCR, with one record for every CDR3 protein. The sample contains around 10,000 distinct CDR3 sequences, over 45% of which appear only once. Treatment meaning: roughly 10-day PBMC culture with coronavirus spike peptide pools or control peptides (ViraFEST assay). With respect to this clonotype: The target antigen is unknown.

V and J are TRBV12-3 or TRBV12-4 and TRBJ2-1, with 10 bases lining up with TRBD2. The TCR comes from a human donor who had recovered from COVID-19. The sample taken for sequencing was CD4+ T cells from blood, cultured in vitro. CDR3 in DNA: TGTGCCAGCCGGGCTAGCGGGAGAGGGAGACGTGGTGGCAATGAGCAGTTCTTC. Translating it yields CASRASGRGRRGGNEQFF.